This T cell receptor beta chain was observed in a study of tumor and adjacent non-tumor tissue in lung cancer. Study conclusions and caveats: Patients with more diverse tumor TCRs had worse survival.

This sample's RNA came from whole unsorted tissue. This non-tumor lung sample came from over 3 cm beyond the tumor edge. TCRbeta libraries were built with three rounds of nested PCR, modified from ARM-PCR. MiXCR, applied by TCRdb to the multiplex PCR reads, yields one record per CDR3 protein. This sample has some 68,000 distinct CDR3 sequences, with more than 75% found just once. CDR3 length: 15 amino acids. Germline V gene data show CDR1 as SQVTM and CDR2 as ANQGSEA. V lost 6 bases to trimming and J lost 0 bases; unmatched junction nucleotides: 9. On this clonotype: Its antigen is undetermined.

This clonotype was obtained from a man aged 55-75 years with non-small cell lung cancer. Input material: distant non-tumor lung tissue. The chain recombines TRBV29-1 with TRBJ1-1, with 8 bases matching TRBD1. The CDR3 sequence: CSVGQGWEMNTEAFF. CDR3 DNA: TGCAGCGTAGGACAGGGATGGGAAATGAACACTGAAGCTTTCTTT.